The next 28 T cell receptor beta chains were all read from a single sample in a study of T cell repertoires in cytomegalovirus infection. TCRdb re-called the reads with MiXCR, one entry per CDR3 protein. The table has fewer than 70,000 distinct CDR3 sequences, under 30% seen once; the top ten hold 45% to 65%. Antigen specificity for these receptors is unknown. This material consisted of CD8+ T cells from cultured PBMCs, taken from culture after CMV antigen stimulation. The origin of the receptors is a human donor in good health (CMV status not recorded). Some clones in this sample may be carry-over from other donors' samples.

There are a few counts of this clonotype. This chain connects TRBV6-1 to TRBJ2-7; D tentatively reads TRBD1 or TRBD2 (6 bases each). The V gene's germline CDR1 is MNHNS and CDR2 SASEGT. V lost 0 bases to trimming and J lost 2 bases, with 11 bases between them. The CDR3 is 15 residues long. CDR3 DNA sequence: TGTGCCAGCAGTGAAGCGCATAGGGGGGCCTACGAGCAGTACTTC. The encoded protein is CASSEAHRGAYEQYF.

This clonotype was found a few times. This chain connects TRBV5-5 to TRBJ2-1; D is unclear. This CDR3 spans 15 amino acids. Trimming pared 1 base from V and 0 bases from J, leaving 8 bases between. Germline loops: CDR1 SGHKS, CDR2 YYEKEE (reference sequence). CDR3 loop: CASSLMGYSYNEQFF. The DNA for the CDR3 is TGTGCCAGCAGCTTGATGGGCTACTCCTACAATGAGCAGTTCTTC.

The CDR3: CASSLLGLARDGSTDTQYF. The CDR3 DNA reads as TGTGCCAGCAGCTTGCTAGGACTAGCGCGAGATGGTAGCACAGATACGCAGTATTTT. This chain links TRBV7-9 with TRBJ2-3; 9 bases match TRBD2. Germline V CDR1 and CDR2: SEHNR, FQNEAQ (reference sequence). The CDR3 contains 19 residues. V was pared by 3 bases and J by 0 bases, with 13 bases of the junction left unmatched. The entire variable domain, with the rest obtained from reference TRBV7-9 and TRBJ2-3, is as follows: DTGVSQNPRHKITKRGQNVTFRCDPISEHNRLYWYRQTLGQGPEFLTYFQNEAQLEKSRLLSDRFSAERPKGSFSTLEIQRTEQGDSAMYLCASSLLGLARDGSTDTQYFGPGTRLTVL.

The rearrangement links TRBV6-1 to TRBJ2-2; TRBD2 might be the D (5 bases). V was shortened by 8 bases and J by 5 bases, with 9 bases between the two germline ends. The CDR3 length is 12 residues. Germline assignment: CDR1 MNHNS and CDR2 SASEGT. CDR3: CASERGTGELFF. The CDR3 coding sequence is TGTGCCAGCGAGAGAGGGACCGGGGAGCTGTTTTTT.

The chain employs TRBV29-1 and TRBJ2-7, with TRBD1 as a possible D gene (6 bases). CDR3 length: 13 residues. Germline-derived CDR1 and CDR2 are SQVTM and ANQGSEA. The V and J ends lost 7 bases and 2 bases respectively, with 15 bases between them. CDR3 amino acids: CSGSGVGPYEQYF. The CDR3 DNA reads as TGCAGCGGGTCAGGGGTAGGCCCCTACGAGCAGTACTTC.

This chain connects TRBV27 to TRBJ1-5; a possible D gene is TRBD1 (6 bases). This CDR3 comprises 15 residues. Germline V CDR1 and CDR2: MNHEY, SMNVEV (reference sequence). The V end was cut by 0 bases, the J end by 5 bases, with 11 bases between. CDR3 in amino acids: CASSLSKAGDQPQHF. The CDR3 coding sequence is TGTGCCAGCAGTTTATCGAAGGCAGGGGATCAGCCCCAGCATTTT.

This clonotype was seen ten or more times. This chain joins TRBV7-2 and TRBJ2-1; the D call may be TRBD1 or TRBD2 (5 bases each). V gave up 2 bases and J gave up 5 bases, with 13 bases separating them. In germline, CDR1 is SGHTA, CDR2 FQGNSA. This CDR3 has 15 amino acids. The CDR3 bases are TGTGCCAGCAGCTTAAACAGCCCGGGGCACAATGAGCAGTTCTTC. It is translated as CASSLNSPGHNEQFF.

This clonotype has more than one count but fewer than ten. The rearrangement uses TRBV6-5 and TRBJ1-1; D unclear. V was cut by 2 bases and J by 6 bases, with 19 bases left in between. The CDR3 totals 16 residues. Per germline, CDR1 MNHEY and CDR2 SVGAGI. The CDR3 spells CASSYRRLEAVSEAFF. Written as DNA, the CDR3 is TGTGCCAGCAGTTACCGCAGATTAGAAGCCGTCTCTGAAGCTTTCTTT.

This clonotype appeared a few times. CDR3 in amino acids: CASSGTGGTNSPLHF. In DNA, the CDR3 is TGTGCCAGCAGCGGAACAGGGGGAACTAATTCACCCCTCCACTTT. The rearrangement links TRBV5-6 to TRBJ1-6; 8 bases are a match to TRBD1. From germline, CDR1 is SGHDT and CDR2 YYEEEE. With 4 bases clipped from V and 6 bases from J, the junction kept 6 bases outside the gene matches. The CDR3 length is 15 residues.

This clonotype was detected only a few times. V is TRBV6-1 and J is TRBJ1-2, with D tentatively TRBD1 (5 bases). Germline loops: CDR1 MNHNS, CDR2 SASEGT. This CDR3 has 12 amino acids. Trimming left V 6 bases short and J 10 bases short, with 15 bases between. CDR3 bases: TGTGCCAGCAGGATACAGGCCGGGGACTACACCTTC. Residues: CASRIQAGDYTF.

The V and J genes are TRBV5-6 and TRBJ2-7; 7 nucleotides match TRBD1. The CDR3 sequence is 15 residues long. Germline V lookup: CDR1 SGHDT, CDR2 YYEEEE. Unmatched junction bases numbered 8, after V lost 3 bases and J lost 2 bases. DNA for the CDR3: TGTGCCAGCAGCTACCCCCGGGACAGTACCTACGAGCAGTACTTC. Protein sequence: CASSYPRDSTYEQYF.

The V gene is TRBV4-3, the J gene TRBJ2-1; 7 bases match TRBD1. This CDR3 comprises 14 residues. Germline assignment: CDR1 LGHNA and CDR2 YSLEER. Unmatched junction bases numbered 6, after V lost 4 bases and J lost 6 bases. CDR3 amino acids: CASSPRDSANEQFF. The CDR3 DNA reads as TGCGCCAGCAGCCCCCGGGACAGTGCCAATGAGCAGTTCTTC.

CDR3 nucleotides: TGTGCCAGCAGTGAATACGGCGGAGCCTACGAGCAGTACTTC. Translated: CASSEYGGAYEQYF. The gene calls are TRBV6-1 and TRBJ2-7; D is uncertain. Trimming shortened V by 2 bases and J by 2 bases, and 10 bases separated the two germline ends. CDR1 and CDR2 (germline): MNHNS, SASEGT. The CDR3 has 14 amino acids.

This clonotype was recorded many times. This rearrangement joins TRBV7-2 to TRBJ2-5; 7 bases match TRBD2. V trimming: 4 bases; J trimming: 3 bases; junction bases outside the gene matches: 8. This CDR3 contains 15 residues. Germline CDR1 reads SGHTA; CDR2 reads FQGNSA. The CDR3 nucleotides are TGTGCCAGCAGCTCTAGGACGGCGGGGGAAGAGACCCAGTACTTC. This encodes CASSSRTAGEETQYF.

This clonotype has ten or more counts. The J gene is TRBJ2-2, the V gene TRBV7-8, with no clear D. Trimming removed 8 bases from V and 5 bases from J, with 9 bases in between. This CDR3 has 12 residues. Germline CDR1 reads SGHVS; CDR2 reads FQNEAQ. The CDR3 nucleotides read TGTGCCAGCTCCCTCGGAACCGGGGAGCTGTTTTTT. Translated: CASSLGTGELFF.

Regarding this clonotype: A much larger clonotype is one base distant, so this may be a read error. This chain joins TRBV5-6 and TRBJ1-2; 12 nucleotides match TRBD1. Germline CDR1 SGHDT, CDR2 YYEEEE. This CDR3 region has 15 residues. The CDR3, as DNA: TGTACCAGCAGCAGTAAGGGACAGGGGGCAAGTGGCTACACCTTC. Protein sequence: CTSSSKGQGASGYTF.

This clonotype was counted at least ten times. The chain couples TRBV7-2 to TRBJ2-5; the D is unclear. V lost 1 base and J lost 5, with 8 bases in between. This CDR3 has 13 residues. Germline V lookup: CDR1 SGHTA, CDR2 FQGNSA. Here the CDR3 DNA reads TGTGCCAGCAGCTTAGGTACAGTCGAGACCCAGTACTTC. This translates into CASSLGTVETQYF.

The V and J genes are TRBV11-3 and TRBJ2-2, with 13 bases lining up with TRBD2. J was trimmed by 5 bases and V by 4 bases; bases with no gene match: 10. The CDR3 length is 18 residues. Germline CDR1 SGHNT, CDR2 YENEEA. Here the CDR3 reads CASSSRLAGGLGTGELFF. CDR3 in DNA: TGTGCCAGCAGCTCCCGACTAGCGGGGGGCCTTGGAACCGGGGAGCTGTTTTTT.

The rearrangement uses TRBV5-6 and TRBJ1-1; D uncertain. There are 16 residues in the CDR3. Trimming pared 4 bases from V and 0 bases from J, leaving 16 bases between. Germline CDR1 SGHDT, CDR2 YYEEEE. The CDR3 nucleotides read TGTGCCAGCAGCCCACCCCCGGCAGACCTGAACACTGAAGCTTTCTTT. Translating gives CASSPPPADLNTEAFF.

This clonotype was detected a few times. The rearrangement links TRBV7-9 to TRBJ2-1; 7 nucleotides match TRBD1. Trimming took 5 bases from V and 6 from J; bases not matched to a gene: 10. The CDR3 extends over 15 amino acids. From germline, CDR1 is SEHNR and CDR2 FQNEAQ (reference sequence). The CDR3 here is CASSETGAIANEQFF. CDR3 DNA: TGTGCCAGCAGCGAAACAGGGGCGATCGCCAATGAGCAGTTCTTC.

In this sample, this clonotype turned up once. V usage is TRBV7-9 and J usage is TRBJ1-6; D remains unclear. The V gene lost 1 base and the J gene lost 6 bases, with 4 bases spanning the gap. The CDR3 totals 13 residues. Germline lookup yields CDR1 SEHNR and CDR2 FQNEAQ (reference sequence). DNA for the CDR3: TGTGCCAGCAGCTTAGGGCCTAATTCACCCCTCCACTTT. Residues: CASSLGPNSPLHF. Combining the CDR3 with reference TRBV7-9 and TRBJ1-6 gives the whole variable domain DTGVSQNPRHKITKRGQNVTFRCDPISEHNRLYWYRQTLGQGPEFLTYFQNEAQLEKSRLLSDRFSAERPKGSFSTLEIQRTEQGDSAMYLCASSLGPNSPLHFGNGTRLTVT.

The chain is built from TRBV19 and TRBJ1-2; no reliable D call. CDR3 length: 14 amino acids. Germline V gives CDR1 LNHDA, CDR2 SQIVND (reference sequence). V lost 5 bases, J lost 8 bases, and 18 bases lay in between. The CDR3: CASSPETEHEGYTF. The CDR3 coding sequence is TGTGCCAGTAGTCCTGAGACCGAGCACGAGGGCTACACCTTC.

V usage is TRBV7-6 and J usage is TRBJ2-3; no reliable D call. Germline CDR1 is SGHVS and CDR2 is FNYEAQ. Deletions cut 5 bases from V and 4 bases from J, with 13 bases between. The CDR3 runs 14 residues. CDR3 coding DNA: TGTGCCAGCAGCATGTGGACGCGCGCAGATACGCAGTATTTT. This codes for CASSMWTRADTQYF.

The rearrangement joins TRBV12-3 or TRBV12-4 to TRBJ1-2; 8 bases are a match to TRBD1. The CDR3 runs 14 residues. Losses at the gene ends were 5 bases for V and 5 bases for J; bases not matched to a gene: 7. The DNA of the CDR3 is TGTGCCAGCAGTACTCAGGGGGCCGCTTATGGCTACACCTTC. Its protein is CASSTQGAAYGYTF.

This sequence joins TRBV7-3 and TRBJ1-2, with 11 bases matching TRBD1. The germline V gene has CDR1 SGHTA and CDR2 FQGTGA. V dropped 5 bases and J dropped 4; count of bases not matched to a gene: 9. The CDR3 extends over 16 amino acids. This CDR3 is CASSTPDRGRFYGYTF. CDR3 nucleotides: TGTGCCAGCAGCACACCGGACAGGGGGCGCTTCTATGGCTACACCTTC.

This chain uses TRBV27 with TRBJ2-7, with 7 nucleotides matching TRBD1. Per the germline V gene, CDR1 is MNHEY and CDR2 is SMNVEV (reference sequence). CDR3 size: 13 residues. Trimming removed 6 bases from V and 5 bases from J; junction bases left unmatched: 7. As DNA, the CDR3 is TGTGCCAGCAGATTGATAGGGGGCCACGAGCAGTACTTC. It is translated as CASRLIGGHEQYF.

This clonotype was found many times. The genes are TRBV6-2 or TRBV6-3 and TRBJ1-5; D may be TRBD1 (6 bases). Germline values: CDR1 MNHEY, CDR2 SVGEGT. V was trimmed by 6 bases and J by 10 bases, leaving 25 bases between them. The CDR3 length is 16 residues. The CDR3 spells CASSLRLTGSGFPQHF. The CDR3 DNA reads as TGTGCCAGCAGCCTACGACTGACAGGTTCGGGGTTCCCCCAGCATTTT.

This clonotype has a handful of counts. This sequence may be a read error, since a much larger clone differs from it by one base. J is TRBJ2-1 and V is TRBV27; D is possibly TRBD1 or TRBD2 (5 bases each). Germline CDR1 is MNHEY and CDR2 is SMNVEV (reference sequence). This CDR3 region has 15 residues. The CDR3 region is CVSSSYGTASNEQFF. CDR3 in DNA: TGTGTCAGCAGCTCATACGGGACGGCCTCCAATGAGCAGTTCTTC.